This TCR beta chain emerged from a study of shared clonotypes between healthy human individuals. About the study: With ages of 18 to 49, the donors were a couple of women and a few men.

Germline values: CDR1 LNHDA, CDR2 SQIVND (reference sequence). J was trimmed by 7 bases and V by 9 bases; bases with no gene match: 10. This CDR3 spans 14 amino acids. Each replicate PCR on the sorted subsets used roughly 200 ng DNA (around 31,000 T cell genomes). Profiling relied on immunoSEQ multiplex PCR, and the TCRdb table lists in-frame clones only, not all of them. The repertoire holds about 2.3 million clones, approximately 90% seen once, with about 0.41% in the top ten. In the case of this clone: No antigen is known for it.

Notes on the study in general: Sampling included only blood; tissue repertoires likely differ.

The TCR sequence derives from a young man in good health. Some clones in this sample may be carry-over from other donors' samples. The sequenced sample consisted of naive CD4+ T cells from PBMCs. Noted subset: CD45RA+ positively selected. The chain links TRBV19 to TRBJ1-4, with 8 bases fitting TRBD1. This chain's CDR3 is CASAFQGALEKLFF. The CDR3 DNA reads TGTGCCAGCGCCTTCCAGGGGGCGCTTGAAAAACTGTTTTTT.